A single sample is the source of the 32 T cell receptor beta chains below, sequenced in a study of blood T cell repertoires in COVID-19 (TCRdb year 2020). Library preparation employed the immunoSEQ multiplex PCR assay. Drawn from immuneACCESS, this table holds only the in-frame rearrangements with V and J called that TCRdb kept. Clones are partly lost; checked studies trace under half to an unresolved V gene and leave the rest unexplained. Here the sample has 65,000 to 95,000 clones; approximately 90% occur a single time. The biggest ten clones account for around 8% of the sample. The specimen was peripheral blood. Source of these receptors: a man aged 25 to 45 with acute or convalescent COVID-19.

This clone was recorded once. This chain connects TRBV2 to TRBJ2-1; 12 bases align to TRBD1. Germline CDR1 reads SNHLY; CDR2 reads FYNNEI. The CDR3 is 13 amino acids. V lost 8 bases and J lost 9; bases outside the gene matches: 5. CDR3 sequence: CASAGTGGTEQFF. The CDR3 nucleotides read TGTGCCAGCGCCGGGACAGGGGGCACTGAGCAGTTCTTC.

This chain uses TRBV18 with TRBJ2-1; TRBD1 agrees at 8 bases. V dropped 4 bases and J dropped 6; count of bases not matched to a gene: 5. Germline V gene data show CDR1 as KGHSH and CDR2 as LQKENI. The CDR3 consists of 14 residues. This CDR3 reads CASSQPGQANEQFF. CDR3 bases: TGTGCCAGCTCACAACCGGGACAGGCCAATGAGCAGTTCTTC.

The J gene is TRBJ1-2, the V gene TRBV29-1; TRBD1 might be the D (5 bases). The germline V gene encodes CDR1 SQVTM and CDR2 ANQGSEA. This CDR3 is 14 amino acids long. V dropped 0 bases and J dropped 2 bases, with 10 bases sitting between them. The CDR3 sequence: CSVEETAPNYGYTF. The CDR3 DNA reads as TGCAGCGTTGAAGAGACAGCCCCCAACTATGGCTACACCTTC.

The chain couples TRBV2 to TRBJ1-1; D perhaps matches TRBD1 (5 bases). Trimming removed 0 bases at V and 11 bases at J, with 25 bases between. The CDR3 extends over 17 amino acids. Germline assignment: CDR1 SNHLY and CDR2 FYNNEI. CDR3 in DNA: TGTGCCAGCAGTGAAGCGCTTCTATATGGGGCGCAATGGTATGCTTTCTTT. It encodes CASSEALLYGAQWYAFF.

V and J are TRBV10-3 and TRBJ2-3; D unresolved. Germline values: CDR1 ENHRY, CDR2 SYGVKD. V was shortened by 7 bases and J by 1 base, with 9 bases between the two germline ends. This CDR3 spans 13 amino acids. For the CDR3, the DNA is TGTGCCATCAATGTCCAGGGCACAGATACGCAGTATTTT. Encoded protein: CAINVQGTDTQYF.

The chain links TRBV7-2 to TRBJ2-3; 8 positions match TRBD2. V lost 1 base, J lost 4 bases, and 7 bases stayed unmatched. The CDR3 has 16 residues. Germline CDR1 and CDR2: SGHTA and FQGNSA. In DNA, the CDR3 is TGTGCCAGCAGCTTAGTTTTAGCGGGATTAGCAGATACGCAGTATTTT. It translates to CASSLVLAGLADTQYF.

The chain recombines TRBV7-9 with TRBJ2-3; 7 nucleotides agree with TRBD2. CDR1 is SEHNR, CDR2 FQNEAQ, per germline (reference sequence). V dropped 7 bases and J dropped 8; count of bases not matched to a gene: 3. The length of the CDR3 is 11 residues. As DNA, the CDR3 is TGTGCCAGCACCCCGGGGGGTACGCAGTATTTT. Translating it yields CASTPGGTQYF.

The chain recombines TRBV3-1 (or the pseudogene TRBV3-2) with TRBJ1-1; possible D gene TRBD1, 5 bases. Germline assignment: CDR1 LGHDT and CDR2 YNNKEL (reference sequence). Trimming pared 0 bases from V and 12 bases from J, leaving 17 bases between. The CDR3 is 14 amino acids. The CDR3 loop reads CASSQESLWEGPFF. The CDR3 nucleotides are TGTGCCAGCAGCCAAGAATCTCTTTGGGAGGGACCTTTCTTT.

This chain links TRBV27 with TRBJ1-4, with TRBD1 identical over 8 bases. This CDR3 region has 15 residues. V lost 6 bases to trimming and J lost 6 bases; unmatched junction nucleotides: 9. The germline gives CDR1 MNHEY, CDR2 SMNVEV (reference sequence). DNA for the CDR3: TGTGCCAGCAGCCGGACAGGGACATACGATGAAAAACTGTTTTTT. This codes for CASSRTGTYDEKLFF. Full variable domain (rest looked up from reference TRBV27 and TRBJ1-4): EAQVTQNPRYLITVTGKKLTVTCSQNMNHEYMSWYRQDPGLGLRQIYYSMNVEVTDKGDVPEGYKVSRKEKRNFPLILESPSPNQTSLYFCASSRTGTYDEKLFFGSGTQLSVL.

V is TRBV5-1 and J is TRBJ2-7; weak D call: TRBD2 (6 bases). The germline V and J ends were trimmed by 0 bases and 0 bases, with 10 bases remaining between them. The CDR3 length is 15 residues. Germline V gene data show CDR1 as SGHRS and CDR2 as YFSETQ. This CDR3 reads CASSLGPGSSYEQYF. CDR3 nucleotides: TGCGCCAGCAGCTTGGGCCCCGGGAGCTCCTACGAGCAGTACTTC. Combining the CDR3 with reference TRBV5-1 and TRBJ2-7 gives the whole variable domain KAGVTQTPRYLIKTRGQQVTLSCSPISGHRSVSWYQQTPGQGLQFLFEYFSETQRNKGNFPGRFSGRQFSNSRSEMNVSTLELGDSALYLCASSLGPGSSYEQYFGPGTRLTVT.

This clone is deemed medium-sized. The chain employs TRBV3-1 (or the pseudogene TRBV3-2) and TRBJ2-7; D might be TRBD2 (6 bases). With 1 base removed from V and 5 bases from J, the gap between germline ends came to 12 bases. Germline V gene lookup returns CDR1 LGHDT and CDR2 YNNKEL (reference sequence). The CDR3 extends over 14 amino acids. The CDR3 bases are TGTGCCAGCAGCCAAGGACTAGAGGTGAACGAGCAGTACTTC. It translates to CASSQGLEVNEQYF.

This clone was seen a few times. CDR3 sequence: CASNPEGSQTYEQYF. Written as DNA, the CDR3 is TGTGCCAGCAACCCTGAGGGATCGCAAACCTACGAGCAGTACTTC. This sequence joins TRBV5-5 and TRBJ2-7; weak D call: TRBD2 (5 bases). This CDR3 comprises 15 residues. Germline values: CDR1 SGHKS, CDR2 YYEKEE (reference sequence). V was trimmed by 6 bases and J by 2 bases, leaving 18 bases between them.

This clone was found a few times. V gene TRBV3-1 (or the pseudogene TRBV3-2) combines with J gene TRBJ2-5; D is possibly TRBD2 (6 bases). CDR1 is LGHDT and CDR2 is YNNKEL in the germline V gene (reference sequence). The CDR3 sequence is 11 residues long. V was shortened by 5 bases and J by 7 bases, with 8 bases between the two germline ends. CDR3 nucleotides: TGTGCCAGCAGCTCAGCGGGGACCCAGTACTTC. Residues: CASSSAGTQYF.

The chain has TRBV19 and TRBJ2-7; a possible D gene is TRBD2 (5 bases). Germline values: CDR1 LNHDA, CDR2 SQIVND (reference sequence). V was shortened by 4 bases and J by 6 bases, with 16 bases between the two germline ends. This CDR3 is 14 amino acids long. CDR3 sequence (DNA): TGTGCCAGTAGTACCACGGGCGGGTCCCGCGAGCAGTACTTC. Its translation: CASSTTGGSREQYF.

The chain recombines TRBV7-6 with TRBJ2-7; 11 bases agree with TRBD2. CDR1 and CDR2 (germline): SGHVS, FNYEAQ. The length of the CDR3 is 15 residues. Trimming at V came to 5 bases and at J to 4 bases, leaving 7 bases not matched to a gene. The CDR3 here is CASSQATSGNYEQYF. The CDR3 nucleotides are TGTGCCAGCAGCCAAGCGACTAGCGGGAATTACGAGCAGTACTTC.

V usage is TRBV11-2 and J usage is TRBJ2-1, with 7 bases matching TRBD2. V shed 1 base and J 3 bases; nucleotides not matched to a gene: 6. The V gene's germline CDR1 is SGHAT and CDR2 FQNNGV. This CDR3 region has 16 residues. DNA for the CDR3: TGTGCCAGCAGCTTAGTACCAGCGGGGATCTACAATGAGCAGTTCTTC. Protein sequence: CASSLVPAGIYNEQFF.

The V call is TRBV10-2, the J call TRBJ1-5; D not resolved. Per the germline V gene, CDR1 is WSHSY and CDR2 is SAAADI. V lost 4 bases and J 3 bases, leaving 7 bases between the germline ends. The CDR3 extends over 13 amino acids. CDR3 coding DNA: TGCGCCAGCAGTGTAGTCCCCAATCAGCCCCAGCATTTT. Translated: CASSVVPNQPQHF.

This rearrangement joins TRBV19 to TRBJ2-1; D is possibly TRBD1 (5 bases). Germline lookup yields CDR1 LNHDA and CDR2 SQIVND (reference sequence). This CDR3 has 12 residues. Between the trimmed V and J ends, which lost 2 bases and 9 bases, there was a span of 8 bases. The CDR3 DNA follows: TGTGCCAGTAGTATACAGGGCGGTGAGCAGTTCTTC. Translating it yields CASSIQGGEQFF.

J is TRBJ2-5 and V is TRBV7-2, with TRBD2 identical over 12 bases. Per germline, CDR1 SGHTA and CDR2 FQGNSA. J was trimmed by 3 bases and V by 4 bases; bases with no gene match: 6. The CDR3 contains 16 residues. The CDR3 sequence: CASSYLAGGPEETQYF. The CDR3 bases are TGTGCCAGCAGCTACCTAGCGGGAGGGCCGGAAGAGACCCAGTACTTC.

J is TRBJ1-6 and V is TRBV4-2; D not certain. Per germline, CDR1 LGHNA and CDR2 YNFKEQ. The CDR3 has 14 residues. Trimming shortened V by 0 bases and J by 7 bases, and 7 bases separated the two germline ends. This CDR3 reads CASSQEWRNSPLHF. DNA of the CDR3: TGTGCCAGCAGCCAAGAATGGCGGAATTCACCCCTCCACTTT.

This chain links TRBV5-1 with TRBJ2-5; tentative D call: TRBD2 (6 bases). Per germline, CDR1 SGHRS and CDR2 YFSETQ. CDR3 length: 13 residues. V was shortened by 4 bases and J by 5 bases, with 12 bases between the two germline ends. The CDR3 nucleotides read TGCGCCAGCAGCGAGGGACTTCTGGAGACCCAGTACTTC. Encoded protein: CASSEGLLETQYF.

The chain recombines TRBV30 with TRBJ2-3; D might be TRBD2 (5 bases). Germline V CDR1 and CDR2: GTSNPN, SVGIG (reference sequence). There are 11 residues in the CDR3. V shed 1 base and J shed 7 bases, with 6 bases lying between them. The DNA of the CDR3 is TGTGCCTGGAGTGCGGGGAATACGCAGTATTTT. Protein product: CAWSAGNTQYF.

This rearrangement joins TRBV10-2 to TRBJ2-7; D possibly corresponds to TRBD2 (5 bases). V dropped 6 bases and J dropped 8 bases, with 11 bases sitting between them. The CDR3 totals 11 residues. Germline V gene data show CDR1 as WSHSY and CDR2 as SAAADI. CDR3 residues: CASSPTGKQYF. The DNA of the CDR3 is TGCGCCAGCAGCCCTACGGGGAAGCAGTACTTC.

This clone was seen only once. The chain recombines TRBV7-3 with TRBJ2-3; maybe TRBD2 (5 bases). CDR3 length: 14 residues. The germline CDR1 and CDR2 sequences are SGHTA and FQGTGA. The germline V and J ends were trimmed by 5 bases and 3 bases, with 12 bases remaining between them. The CDR3 DNA follows: TGTGCCAGCAGCCAAGAAAGCGGAACAGATACGCAGTATTTT. Amino acid sequence: CASSQESGTDTQYF.

The V call is TRBV6-4, the J call TRBJ2-3; perhaps TRBD2 as D (5 bases). The V gene lost 3 bases and the J gene lost 2 bases, with 9 bases spanning the gap. Germline loops: CDR1 MRHNA, CDR2 SNTAGT. CDR3 size: 14 residues. CDR3 bases: TGTGCCAGCAGTGAATCGGGGAACACAGATACGCAGTATTTT. It translates to CASSESGNTDTQYF.

This chain connects TRBV6-4 to TRBJ2-1; 10 bases line up with TRBD2. The CDR3 runs to 16 residues. Germline lookup yields CDR1 MRHNA and CDR2 SNTAGT. With 3 bases clipped from V and 7 bases from J, the junction kept 9 bases outside the gene matches. The CDR3 is CASSERGLAGANEQFF. CDR3 nucleotides: TGTGCCAGCAGTGAACGAGGGCTAGCGGGAGCAAATGAGCAGTTCTTC.

The rearrangement links TRBV5-4 to TRBJ2-1; 8 bases are shared with TRBD2. The CDR3 has 14 amino acids. V was clipped by 0 bases and J by 10 bases; unmatched bases: 6. Germline V gene sequence: CDR1 SGHNT, CDR2 YYREEE (reference sequence). CDR3 bases: TGTGCCAGCAGCTTGGGACTAGCGTCTTTGGAGCAGTTCTTC. Translated, it gives CASSLGLASLEQFF.

The CDR3 DNA follows: TGTGCCAGCAGTTTATGGACAGGGGACTCTGGAAACACCATATATTTT. It is translated as CASSLWTGDSGNTIYF. The genes are TRBV28 and TRBJ1-3; TRBD1 matches 8 bases. This CDR3 spans 16 amino acids. V dropped 0 bases and J dropped 0; count of bases not matched to a gene: 1. In germline, CDR1 is MDHEN, CDR2 SYDVKM. Full variable domain (rest looked up from reference TRBV28 and TRBJ1-3): DVKVTQSSRYLVKRTGEKVFLECVQDMDHENMFWYRQDPGLGLRLIYFSYDVKMKEKGDIPEGYSVSREKKERFSLILESASTNQTSMYLCASSLWTGDSGNTIYFGEGSWLTVV.

This clone came up once. J is TRBJ2-5 and V is TRBV28, with D maybe TRBD2 (7 bases). CDR3 length: 13 amino acids. Germline V CDR1 and CDR2: MDHEN, SYDVKM. V shed 8 bases and J shed 5 bases, with 15 bases lying between them. The CDR3: CASEEGGRETQYF. The DNA of the CDR3 is TGTGCCAGCGAAGAGGGGGGGCGGGAGACCCAGTACTTC. Filled out from reference TRBV28 and TRBJ2-5, the complete variable domain reads DVKVTQSSRYLVKRTGEKVFLECVQDMDHENMFWYRQDPGLGLRLIYFSYDVKMKEKGDIPEGYSVSREKKERFSLILESASTNQTSMYLCASEEGGRETQYFGPGTRLLVL.

This chain links TRBV19 with TRBJ2-1; the D gene is possibly TRBD1 (6 bases). Trimming took 6 bases from V and 6 from J, leaving 18 bases between them. CDR1 and CDR2 (germline): LNHDA, SQIVND (reference sequence). The CDR3 is 15 amino acids. The CDR3 loop is CASRENRELGNEQFF. CDR3 coding DNA: TGTGCCAGTAGGGAGAACAGGGAATTAGGCAATGAGCAGTTCTTC.

The genes are TRBV27 and TRBJ2-7; TRBD2 is a possible D gene (6 bases). Per the germline V gene, CDR1 is MNHEY and CDR2 is SMNVEV (reference sequence). The CDR3 runs to 17 residues. V lost 1 base to trimming and J lost 2 bases, with 18 bases between them. CDR3 in amino acids: CASSLYGPGGTPYEQYF. CDR3 DNA: TGTGCCAGCAGTTTATATGGACCCGGCGGGACCCCCTACGAGCAGTACTTC.

The rearrangement links TRBV30 to TRBJ2-7, with TRBD1 identical over 7 bases. Trimming at V came to 3 bases and at J to 5 bases, leaving 7 bases not matched to a gene. The CDR3 has 13 residues. Germline V gives CDR1 GTSNPN, CDR2 SVGIG (reference sequence). The CDR3 DNA sequence: TGTGCCTGGAGCGCGACAGGGTCCAACGAGCAGTACTTC. This sequence encodes CAWSATGSNEQYF.